The 2 T cell receptor beta chains in this list originate from one sample, sequenced in a study of shared clonotypes between healthy human individuals. The table came from immunoSEQ multiplex PCR; TCRdb's copy has only in-frame clones and leaves some out. The profile shows 2.5 million or so clones, around 94% of them singletons. The material sequenced was naive CD4+ T cells sorted from blood. The subset is: CD45RA+ positively selected. Receptors originate from a man between 18 and 29 years old in good health.

The genes are TRBV18 and TRBJ2-7; perhaps TRBD1 as D (6 bases). The V end was cut by 4 bases, the J end by 3 bases, with 13 bases between. The germline gives CDR1 KGHSH, CDR2 LQKENI. CDR3 size: 14 residues. The CDR3 sequence: CASSLRGEVYEQYF. The CDR3 DNA reads as TGTGCCAGCTCACTCAGGGGAGAGGTCTACGAGCAGTACTTC.

The genes are TRBV7-8 and TRBJ2-1; D perhaps matches TRBD2 (6 bases). The CDR3 has 14 residues. The germline CDR1 and CDR2 sequences are SGHVS and FQNEAQ. V was cut by 10 bases and J by 7 bases, with 20 bases left in between. CDR3 in amino acids: CATGRRGVGNEQFF. The CDR3 nucleotides are TGTGCCACCGGGAGAAGGGGCGTAGGGAATGAGCAGTTCTTC.